This paragraph covers one T cell receptor (beta chain) sequence. Its antigen is undetermined. This record comes from a study of a mutant IDH1 vaccine in newly diagnosed glioma. TCRdb's table, derived via immunoSEQ multiplex PCR, lists solely in-frame clones and lacks some. The sample shows around 40,000 clones, 80% to 90% of them seen only once. Time point noted: week 5, during vaccination. All doses held 300 ug of mutant IDH1 20-mer peptide, with topical imiquimod. This receptor was identified in a man between 40 and 49 years old with glioma. The material was PBMCs, obtained from a glioma patient whose treatment included an IDH1 peptide vaccine.

CDR3: CASSLGGSGELFF. The CDR3 DNA reads TGTGCCAGCAGCTTGGGCGGATCCGGGGAGCTGTTTTTT. The chain employs TRBV5-6 and TRBJ2-2; no firm D call. V shed 0 bases and J shed 6 bases, with 6 bases lying between them. The length of the CDR3 is 13 residues. Looked up from germline, CDR1 is SGHDT and CDR2 is YYEEEE.